This T cell receptor (beta chain) was profiled in a study of T cell responses to AZD1222 COVID-19 vaccine. General study points: Elevations in Spike-specific TCR breadth and depth followed administration of two AZD1222 doses. Baseline seropositivity characterized only six AZD1222 recipients. Vaccine-related CD4 TCRs covered spike, predominating at 160-218 and 743-854.

Clones were sequenced by immunoSEQ multiplex PCR, and TCRdb holds only the in-frame ones, with some missing. The data contain roughly 87,000 clones, about 88% of them singletons. This CDR3 spans 13 amino acids. V was pared by 3 bases and J by 11 bases, with 16 bases between. Per the germline V gene, CDR1 is LNHDA and CDR2 is SQIVND (reference sequence). Comments on this clone: Its antigen remains unknown.

Sequences were derived from peripheral blood, sampled 28 days after the second AZD1222 dose. The chain has TRBV19 and TRBJ1-1; D is ambiguous. This receptor was identified in an adult who received the AZD1222 COVID-19 vaccine. CDR3 bases: TGTGCCAGTAGTATTAGGTCAGGCCTTCGGGCTTTCTTT. Its translation: CASSIRSGLRAFF.